Listed here is a single T cell receptor (beta chain). The source of the sample is a study of cytomegalovirus exposure and HLA in healthy donors. Primers for the PCR totalled 60 Vbeta and 13 Jbeta. TCRdb's copy holds only in-frame clones and misses some; the assay was immunoSEQ multiplex PCR. The sample yields 100,000 or so clones, approximately 82% seen once. The CDR3 length is 17 residues. The germline V and J ends were trimmed by 3 bases and 2 bases, with 19 bases remaining between them. Germline CDR1 and CDR2: SGDLS and YYNGEE. The chain uses TRBV9 and TRBJ2-3; D is possibly TRBD1 (7 bases). The sequenced material came from PBMCs. The receptor comes from a man between 35 and 55 years old in good health and CMV-seropositive. The CDR3 nucleotides read TGTGCCAGCAGCGCAGGGGGGACAGCCCAAGTCACAGATACGCAGTATTTT. Translating it yields CASSAGGTAQVTDTQYF.